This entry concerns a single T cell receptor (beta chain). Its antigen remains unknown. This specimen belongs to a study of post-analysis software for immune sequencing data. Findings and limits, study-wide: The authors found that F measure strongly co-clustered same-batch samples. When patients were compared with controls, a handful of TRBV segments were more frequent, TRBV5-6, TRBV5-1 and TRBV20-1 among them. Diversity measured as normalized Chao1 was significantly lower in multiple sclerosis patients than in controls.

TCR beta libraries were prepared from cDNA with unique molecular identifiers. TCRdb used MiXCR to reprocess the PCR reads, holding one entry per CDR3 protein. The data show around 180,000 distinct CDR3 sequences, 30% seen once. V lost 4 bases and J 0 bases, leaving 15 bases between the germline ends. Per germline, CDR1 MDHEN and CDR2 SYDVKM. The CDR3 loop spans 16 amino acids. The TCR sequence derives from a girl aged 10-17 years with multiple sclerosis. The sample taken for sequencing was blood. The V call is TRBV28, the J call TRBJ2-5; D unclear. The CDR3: CASSSGSAVYQETQYF. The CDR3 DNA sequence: TGTGCCAGCAGTTCGGGTTCCGCGGTGTACCAAGAGACCCAGTACTTC. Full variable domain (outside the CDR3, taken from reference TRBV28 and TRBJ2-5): DVKVTQSSRYLVKRTGEKVFLECVQDMDHENMFWYRQDPGLGLRLIYFSYDVKMKEKGDIPEGYSVSREKKERFSLILESASTNQTSMYLCASSSGSAVYQETQYFGPGTRLLVL.